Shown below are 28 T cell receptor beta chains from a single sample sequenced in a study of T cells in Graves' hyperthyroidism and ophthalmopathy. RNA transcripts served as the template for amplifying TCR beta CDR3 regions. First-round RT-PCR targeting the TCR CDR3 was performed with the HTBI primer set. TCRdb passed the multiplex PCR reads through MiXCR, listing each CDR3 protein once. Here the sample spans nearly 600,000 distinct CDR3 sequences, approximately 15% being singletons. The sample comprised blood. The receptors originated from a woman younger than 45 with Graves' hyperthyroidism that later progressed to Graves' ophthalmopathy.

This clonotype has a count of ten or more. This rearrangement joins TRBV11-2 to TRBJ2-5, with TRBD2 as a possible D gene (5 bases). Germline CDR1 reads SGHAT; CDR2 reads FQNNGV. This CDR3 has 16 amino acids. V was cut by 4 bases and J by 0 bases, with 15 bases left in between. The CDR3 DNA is TGTGCCAGCAGCTGGACGTCTAGCACCAACCAAGAGACCCAGTACTTC. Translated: CASSWTSSTNQETQYF. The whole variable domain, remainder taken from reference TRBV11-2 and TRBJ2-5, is EAGVAQSPRYKIIEKRQSVAFWCNPISGHATLYWYQQILGQGPKLLIQFQNNGVVDDSQLPKDRFSAERLKGVDSTLKIQPAKLEDSAVYLCASSWTSSTNQETQYFGPGTRLLVL.

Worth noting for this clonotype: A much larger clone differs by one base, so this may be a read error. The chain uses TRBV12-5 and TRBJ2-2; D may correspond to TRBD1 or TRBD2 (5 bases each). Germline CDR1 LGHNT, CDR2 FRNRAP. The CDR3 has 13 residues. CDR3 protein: CASGSSGVGDLFF. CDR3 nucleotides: TGTGCTAGTGGTTCATCGGGCGTGGGGGATCTGTTTTTT.

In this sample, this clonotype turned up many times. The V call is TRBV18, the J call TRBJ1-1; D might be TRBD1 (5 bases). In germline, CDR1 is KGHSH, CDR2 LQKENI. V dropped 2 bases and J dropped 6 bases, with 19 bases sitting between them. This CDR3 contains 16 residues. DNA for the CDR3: TGTGCCAGCTCACCAAACGGGGAGGGGAAGTTCGCTGAAGCTTTCTTT. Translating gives CASSPNGEGKFAEAFF.

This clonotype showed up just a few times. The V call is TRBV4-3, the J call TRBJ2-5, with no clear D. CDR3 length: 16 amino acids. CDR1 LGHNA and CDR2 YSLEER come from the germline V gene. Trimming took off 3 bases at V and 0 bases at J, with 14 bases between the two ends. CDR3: CASSHYGESYQETQYF. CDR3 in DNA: TGCGCCAGCAGCCATTATGGGGAATCGTACCAAGAGACCCAGTACTTC.

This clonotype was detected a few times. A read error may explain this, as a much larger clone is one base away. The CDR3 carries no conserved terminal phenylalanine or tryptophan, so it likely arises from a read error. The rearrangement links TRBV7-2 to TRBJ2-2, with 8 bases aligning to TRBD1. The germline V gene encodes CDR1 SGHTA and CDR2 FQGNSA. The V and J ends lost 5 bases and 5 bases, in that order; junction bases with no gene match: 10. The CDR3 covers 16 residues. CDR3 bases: TGTGCCAGCAGCGCGGACAGGGCCAAACTAACCGGGGAGCTGTTTCTT. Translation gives CASSADRAKLTGELFL.

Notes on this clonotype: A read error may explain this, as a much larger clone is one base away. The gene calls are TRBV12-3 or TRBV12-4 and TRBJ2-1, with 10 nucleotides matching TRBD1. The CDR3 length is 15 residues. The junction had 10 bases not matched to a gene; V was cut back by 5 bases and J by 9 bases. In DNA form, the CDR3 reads TGTGCCAGCAGTCCAGGACAGGGGGTCGGCAGTGAGCAGTTCTTC. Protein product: CASSPGQGVGSEQFF.

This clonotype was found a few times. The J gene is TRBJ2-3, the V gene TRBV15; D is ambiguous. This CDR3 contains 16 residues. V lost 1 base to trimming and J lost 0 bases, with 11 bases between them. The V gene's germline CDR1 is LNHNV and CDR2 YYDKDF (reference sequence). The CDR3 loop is CATSRAAGFSTDTQYF. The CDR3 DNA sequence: TGTGCCACCAGCAGAGCTGCCGGGTTTAGCACAGATACGCAGTATTTT.

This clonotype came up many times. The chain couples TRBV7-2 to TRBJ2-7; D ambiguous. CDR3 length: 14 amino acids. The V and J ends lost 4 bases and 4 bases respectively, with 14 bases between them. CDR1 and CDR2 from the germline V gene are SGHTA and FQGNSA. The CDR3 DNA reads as TGTGCCAGCAGCTACGTTCCTTTGACGTACGAGCAGTACTTC. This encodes CASSYVPLTYEQYF.

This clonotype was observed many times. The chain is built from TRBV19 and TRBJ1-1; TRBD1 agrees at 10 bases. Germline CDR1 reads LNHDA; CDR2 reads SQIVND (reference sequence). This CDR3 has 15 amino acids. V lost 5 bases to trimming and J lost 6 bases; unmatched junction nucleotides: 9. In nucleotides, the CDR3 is TGTGCCAGTAGTTTCATCGGACAGGGGGTCCCTGAAGCTTTCTTT. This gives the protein CASSFIGQGVPEAFF.

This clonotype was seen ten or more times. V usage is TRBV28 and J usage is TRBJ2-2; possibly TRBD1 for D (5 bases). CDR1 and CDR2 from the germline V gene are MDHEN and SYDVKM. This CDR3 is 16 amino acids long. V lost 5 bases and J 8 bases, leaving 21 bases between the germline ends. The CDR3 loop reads CASSPQTARSGGELFF. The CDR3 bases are TGTGCCAGCAGTCCCCAGACTGCAAGATCAGGGGGGGAGCTGTTTTTT.

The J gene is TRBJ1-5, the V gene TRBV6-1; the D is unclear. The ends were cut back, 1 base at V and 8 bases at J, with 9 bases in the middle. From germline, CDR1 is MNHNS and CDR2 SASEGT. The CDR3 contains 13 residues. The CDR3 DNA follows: TGTGCCAGCAGTGAAGTCATTTCAGAGCCCCAGCATTTT. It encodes CASSEVISEPQHF.

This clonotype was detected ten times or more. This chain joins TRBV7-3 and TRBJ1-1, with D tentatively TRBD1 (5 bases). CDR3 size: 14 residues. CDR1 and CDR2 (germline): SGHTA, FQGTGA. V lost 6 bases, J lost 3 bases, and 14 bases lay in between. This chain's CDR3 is CASSPTSGHTEAFF. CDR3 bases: TGTGCCAGCAGTCCCACCTCGGGGCACACTGAAGCTTTCTTT.

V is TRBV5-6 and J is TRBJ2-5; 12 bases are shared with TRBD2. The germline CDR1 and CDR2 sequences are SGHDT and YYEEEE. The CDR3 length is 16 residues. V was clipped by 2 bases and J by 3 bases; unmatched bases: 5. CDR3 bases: TGTGCCAGCAGCTTACCGCTAGCGGGAGGGGAAGAGACCCAGTACTTC. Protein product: CASSLPLAGGEETQYF. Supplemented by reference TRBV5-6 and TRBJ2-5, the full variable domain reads DAGVTQSPTHLIKTRGQQVTLRCSPKSGHDTVSWYQQALGQGPQFIFQYYEEEERQRGNFPDRFSGHQFPNYSSELNVNALLLGDSALYLCASSLPLAGGEETQYFGPGTRLLVL.

The chain's CDR3 is CASSYSGTGSNQPQHF. CDR3 DNA sequence: TGTGCCAGCAGTTACTCGGGTACAGGGTCCAATCAGCCCCAGCATTTT. The chain combines TRBV6-2 or TRBV6-3 with TRBJ1-5; D may be TRBD1 (6 bases). Germline-derived CDR1 and CDR2 are MNHEY and SVGEGT. The CDR3 is 16 residues long. Trimming stripped 0 bases from V and 3 bases from J, with 12 bases between.

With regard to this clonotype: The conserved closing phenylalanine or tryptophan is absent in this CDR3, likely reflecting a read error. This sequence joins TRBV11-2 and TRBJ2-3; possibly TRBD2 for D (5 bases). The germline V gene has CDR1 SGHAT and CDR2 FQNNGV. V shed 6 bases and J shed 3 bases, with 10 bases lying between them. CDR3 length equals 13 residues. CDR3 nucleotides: TGTGCCAGCAGTCTAGAGGGTACAGATACGCAGTATCTT. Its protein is CASSLEGTDTQYL.

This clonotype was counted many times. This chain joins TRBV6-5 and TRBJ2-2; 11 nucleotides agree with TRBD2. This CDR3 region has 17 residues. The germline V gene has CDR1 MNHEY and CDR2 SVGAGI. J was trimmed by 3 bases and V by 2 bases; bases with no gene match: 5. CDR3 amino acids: CASSYGPGLADTGELFF. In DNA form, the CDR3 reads TGTGCCAGCAGTTACGGCCCGGGACTAGCGGACACCGGGGAGCTGTTTTTT.

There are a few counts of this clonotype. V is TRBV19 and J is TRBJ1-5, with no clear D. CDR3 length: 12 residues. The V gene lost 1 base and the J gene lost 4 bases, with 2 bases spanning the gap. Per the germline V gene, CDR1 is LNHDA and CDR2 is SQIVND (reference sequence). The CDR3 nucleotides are TGTGCCAGTAGTATAGGGAATCAGCCCCAGCATTTT. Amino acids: CASSIGNQPQHF.

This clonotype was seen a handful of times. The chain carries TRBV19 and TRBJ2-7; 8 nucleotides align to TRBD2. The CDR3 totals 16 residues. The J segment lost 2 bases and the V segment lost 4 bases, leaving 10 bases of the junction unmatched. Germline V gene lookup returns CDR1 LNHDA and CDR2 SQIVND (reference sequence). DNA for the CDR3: TGTGCCAGTAGTACTTGGACCGGGACTAGTACCTACGAGCAGTACTTC. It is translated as CASSTWTGTSTYEQYF.

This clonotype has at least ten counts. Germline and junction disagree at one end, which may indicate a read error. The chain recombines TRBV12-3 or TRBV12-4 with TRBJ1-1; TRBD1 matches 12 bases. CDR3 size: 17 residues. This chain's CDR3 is CAGSLGQGAGGNTEAFF. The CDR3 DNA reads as TGTGCCGGCAGTTTGGGACAGGGGGCTGGGGGGAACACTGAAGCTTTCTTT.

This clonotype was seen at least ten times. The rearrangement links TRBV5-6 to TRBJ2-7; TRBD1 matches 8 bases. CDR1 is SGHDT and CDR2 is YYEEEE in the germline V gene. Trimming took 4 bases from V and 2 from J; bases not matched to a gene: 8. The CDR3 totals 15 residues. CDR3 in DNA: TGTGCCAGCAGCCGCAGACAGGGGCCCACCTACGAGCAGTACTTC. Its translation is CASSRRQGPTYEQYF.

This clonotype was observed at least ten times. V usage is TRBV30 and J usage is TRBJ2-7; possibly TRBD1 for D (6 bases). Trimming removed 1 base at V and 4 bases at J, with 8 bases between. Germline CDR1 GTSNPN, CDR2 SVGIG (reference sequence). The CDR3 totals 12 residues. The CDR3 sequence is CAWSARGYEQYF. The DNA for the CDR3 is TGTGCCTGGAGTGCGAGGGGGTACGAGCAGTACTTC.

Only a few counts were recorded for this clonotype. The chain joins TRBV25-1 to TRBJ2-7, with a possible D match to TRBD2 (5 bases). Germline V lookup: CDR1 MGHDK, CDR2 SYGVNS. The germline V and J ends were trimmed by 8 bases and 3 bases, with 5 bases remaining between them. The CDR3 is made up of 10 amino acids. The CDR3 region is CASAGYEQYF. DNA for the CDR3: TGTGCCAGCGCGGGCTACGAGCAGTACTTC.

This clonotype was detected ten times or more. As DNA, the CDR3 is TGTGCCAGCAGCATTCAGGGGGCAAAGGGAAACACCATATATTTT. It codes for CASSIQGAKGNTIYF. The chain carries TRBV13 and TRBJ1-3, with 8 bases that match TRBD1. Germline V gene sequence: CDR1 PRHDT, CDR2 FYEKMQ (reference sequence). CDR3 length: 15 residues. The J segment lost 4 bases and the V segment lost 5 bases, leaving 7 bases of the junction unmatched.

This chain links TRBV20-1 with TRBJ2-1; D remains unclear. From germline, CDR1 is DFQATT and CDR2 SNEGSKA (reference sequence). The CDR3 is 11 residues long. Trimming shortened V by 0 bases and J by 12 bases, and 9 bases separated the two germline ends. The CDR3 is CSARDNSGQFF. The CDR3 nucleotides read TGCAGTGCTAGAGATAACTCGGGGCAGTTCTTC.

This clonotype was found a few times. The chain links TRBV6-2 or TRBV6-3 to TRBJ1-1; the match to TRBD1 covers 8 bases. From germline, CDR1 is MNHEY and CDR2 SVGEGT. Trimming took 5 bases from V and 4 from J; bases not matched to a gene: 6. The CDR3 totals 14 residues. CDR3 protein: CASSRQGYGTEAFF. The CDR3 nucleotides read TGTGCCAGCAGTCGACAGGGGTACGGCACTGAAGCTTTCTTT.

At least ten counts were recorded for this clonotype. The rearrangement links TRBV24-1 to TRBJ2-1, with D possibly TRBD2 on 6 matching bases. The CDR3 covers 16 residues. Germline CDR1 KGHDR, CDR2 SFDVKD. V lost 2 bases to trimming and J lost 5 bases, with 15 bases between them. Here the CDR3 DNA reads TGTGCCACCAGTGATTGGGGGGTCGGGGCAAACAATGAGCAGTTCTTC. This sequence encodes CATSDWGVGANNEQFF.

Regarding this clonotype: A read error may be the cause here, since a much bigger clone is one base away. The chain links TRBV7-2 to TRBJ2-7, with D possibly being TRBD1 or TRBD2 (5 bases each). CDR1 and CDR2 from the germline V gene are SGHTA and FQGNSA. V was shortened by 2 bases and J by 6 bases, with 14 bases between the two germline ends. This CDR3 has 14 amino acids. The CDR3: CASSLTRGRGEQYF. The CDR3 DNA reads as TGTGCCAGCAGCTTAACCCGGGGTAGGGGCGAGCAGTACTTC. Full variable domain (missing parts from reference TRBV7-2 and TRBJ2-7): GAGVSQSPSNKVTEKGKDVELRCDPISGHTALYWYRQSLGQGLEFLIYFQGNSAPDKSGLPSDRFSAERTGGSVSTLTIQRTQQEDSAVYLCASSLTRGRGEQYFGPGTRLTVT.

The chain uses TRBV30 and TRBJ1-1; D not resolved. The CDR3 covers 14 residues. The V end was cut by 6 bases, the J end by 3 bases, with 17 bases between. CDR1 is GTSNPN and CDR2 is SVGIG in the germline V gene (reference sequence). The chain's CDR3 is CACPRKPGDTEAFF. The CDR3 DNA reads TGTGCCTGTCCTCGAAAGCCGGGTGACACTGAAGCTTTCTTT.